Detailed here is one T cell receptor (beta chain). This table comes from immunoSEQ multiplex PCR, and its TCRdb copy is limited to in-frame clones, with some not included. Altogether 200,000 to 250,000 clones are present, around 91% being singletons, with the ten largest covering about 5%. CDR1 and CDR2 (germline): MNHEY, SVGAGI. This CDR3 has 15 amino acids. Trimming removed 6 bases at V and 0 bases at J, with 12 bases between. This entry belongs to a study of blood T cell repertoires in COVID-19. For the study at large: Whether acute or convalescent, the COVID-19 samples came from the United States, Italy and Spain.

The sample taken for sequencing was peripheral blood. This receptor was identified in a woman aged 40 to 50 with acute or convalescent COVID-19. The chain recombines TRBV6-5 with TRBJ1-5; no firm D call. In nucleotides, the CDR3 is TGTGCCAGCAGACGATCCGGGTATAGCAATCAGCCCCAGCATTTT. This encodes CASRRSGYSNQPQHF.